This T cell receptor beta chain originates from a study of blood T cell repertoires in COVID-19. Study-wide background: Spain, Italy and the United States supplied samples that represented acute and convalescent COVID-19.

The CDR3 has 12 residues. V was pared by 6 bases and J by 1 base, with 0 bases of the junction left unmatched. Germline loops: CDR1 LNHDA, CDR2 SQIVND (reference sequence). Repertoires were generated with immunoSEQ multiplex PCR, while TCRdb's copy carries only in-frame clones and drops some. The sample includes 45,000 to 65,000 clones, 70% to 85% of them seen just once. This clonotype was obtained from a man aged 60 to 69 with acute or convalescent COVID-19. The sequenced sample consisted of peripheral blood. The rearrangement uses TRBV19 and TRBJ2-7; 7 bases fit TRBD2. Here the CDR3 reads CASSGGSYEQYF. The DNA of the CDR3 is TGTGCCAGTAGCGGGGGGTCCTACGAGCAGTACTTC.